These T cell receptor beta chains were read from a single sample in a study of T cell changes during pregnancy in multiple sclerosis. Sequenced by immunoSEQ multiplex PCR; TCRdb stores in-frame clones only, minus some. The data show around 30,000 clones, approximately 88% seen once. The specimen comprised CD8+ T cells from peripheral blood mononuclear cells, sampled before pregnancy. These receptor sequences come from a female donor with multiple sclerosis, enrolled in a pregnancy study. CDR3s include the opening cysteine and the closing phenylalanine or tryptophan. A D gene is named only where the DNA matches it firmly. A row's size may be missing; if present it is once, few, many or a size class.

D: -; size: -; J: TRBJ1-6; V: TRBV2; CDR3: CASSGGSSYNSPLHF; DNA: TGTGCCAGCAGTGGCGGGAGCTCCTATAATTCACCCCTCCACTTT
D: -; size: -; J: TRBJ2-1; V: TRBV7-9; CDR3: CASSPRDSSSYNEQFF; DNA: TGTGCCAGCAGCCCGCGGGACAGTAGCTCCTACAATGAGCAGTTCTTC
D: -; size: -; J: TRBJ1-6; V: TRBV27; CDR3: CASSLSAGELNSPLHF; DNA: TGTGCCAGCAGTTTATCTGCGGGGGAGTTGAATTCACCCCTCCACTTT
D: -; size: once; J: TRBJ2-1; V: TRBV6-1; CDR3: CASSEDGEFYNEQFF; DNA: TGTGCCAGCAGTGAAGACGGAGAATTCTACAATGAGCAGTTCTTC
D: TRBD2; size: -; J: TRBJ2-1; V: TRBV19; CDR3: CASSKSGLAASYNEQFF; DNA: TGTGCCAGTAGTAAGTCGGGGCTAGCGGCCTCCTACAATGAGCAGTTCTTC
D: -; size: -; J: TRBJ2-7; V: TRBV4-1; CDR3: CASSQESGTIAYEQYF; DNA: TGCGCCAGCAGCCAGGAAAGCGGGACAATCGCCTACGAGCAGTACTTC
D: TRBD1; size: once; J: TRBJ2-6; V: TRBV6-4; CDR3: CASSDGTGDSSGANVLTF; DNA: TGTGCCAGCAGTGACGGGACAGGCGATAGCTCTGGGGCCAACGTCCTGACTTTC
D: -; size: -; J: TRBJ1-3; V: TRBV7-9; CDR3: CASSPNGNTIYF; DNA: TGTGCCAGCAGCCCCAATGGAAACACCATATATTTT
D: -; size: once; J: TRBJ2-2; V: TRBV18; CDR3: CASSPPRQGVNTGELFF; DNA: TGTGCCAGCTCACCACCGAGGCAGGGCGTGAACACCGGGGAGCTGTTTTTT
D: TRBD2; size: medium-sized; J: TRBJ2-1; V: TRBV6-1; CDR3: CASSEMGEGSNEQFF; DNA: TGTGCCAGCAGTGAAATGGGGGAGGGGAGTAATGAGCAGTTCTTC
D: TRBD2; size: once; J: TRBJ2-3; V: TRBV5-6; CDR3: CASSLALREGSGTDTQYF; DNA: TGTGCCAGCAGCTTGGCCTTGCGGGAGGGCTCTGGGACAGATACGCAGTATTTT
D: TRBD1; size: -; J: TRBJ1-6; V: TRBV29-1; CDR3: CSVSTGEGSPLHF; DNA: TGCAGCGTTTCGACAGGGGAAGGCTCACCCCTCCACTTT